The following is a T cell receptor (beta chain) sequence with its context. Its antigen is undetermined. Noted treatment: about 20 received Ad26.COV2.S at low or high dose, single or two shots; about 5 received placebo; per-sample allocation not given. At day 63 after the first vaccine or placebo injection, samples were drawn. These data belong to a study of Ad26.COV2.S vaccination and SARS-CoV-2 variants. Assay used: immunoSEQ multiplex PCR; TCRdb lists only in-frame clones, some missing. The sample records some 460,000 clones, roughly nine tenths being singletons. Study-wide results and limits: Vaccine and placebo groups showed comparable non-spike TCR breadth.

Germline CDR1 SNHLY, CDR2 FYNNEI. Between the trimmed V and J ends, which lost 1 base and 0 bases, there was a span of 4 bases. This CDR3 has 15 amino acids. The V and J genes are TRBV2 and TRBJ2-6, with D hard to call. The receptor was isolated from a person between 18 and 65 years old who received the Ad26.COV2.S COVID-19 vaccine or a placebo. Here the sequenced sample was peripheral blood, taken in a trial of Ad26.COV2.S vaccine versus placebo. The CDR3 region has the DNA TGTGCCAGCAGTGAAGACCTCTCTGGGGCCAACGTCCTGACTTTC. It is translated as CASSEDLSGANVLTF.